These 27 T cell receptor beta chains came from one sample sequenced in a study of shared clonotypes between healthy human individuals. Method: immunoSEQ multiplex PCR; TCRdb's copy keeps in-frame clones and lacks some. The sample includes 2 million to 2.5 million clones, 85% to 95% of them seen just once. The sequenced sample consisted of naive CD4+ T cells from PBMCs. The subset: CD45RA+ positively selected. The receptors stem from a man aged 18 to 30 in good health. Some clones in this sample may be carry-over from other donors' samples.

The chain uses TRBV4-1 and TRBJ2-3; tentative D call: TRBD2 (5 bases). Trimming took off 1 base at V and 0 bases at J, with 11 bases between the two ends. Germline CDR1 and CDR2: MGHRA and YSYEKL. The CDR3 length is 16 residues. Written as DNA, the CDR3 is TGCGCCAGCAGCCAAGTCACGGGAACTAGCACAGATACGCAGTATTTT. Translated: CASSQVTGTSTDTQYF.

Here the CDR3 DNA reads TGCGCCAGCAGCTCGGAGGGGACTAACTCCTACAATGAGCAGTTCTTC. Protein sequence: CASSSEGTNSYNEQFF. This chain connects TRBV5-1 to TRBJ2-1; the match to TRBD2 covers 7 bases. The CDR3 totals 16 residues. Germline CDR1 reads SGHRS; CDR2 reads YFSETQ. V shed 3 bases and J 0 bases; nucleotides not matched to a gene: 6.

The chain uses TRBV4-1 and TRBJ2-1; weak D call: TRBD1 (5 bases). The V gene lost 1 base and the J gene lost 7 bases, with 17 bases spanning the gap. This CDR3 region has 16 residues. Germline values: CDR1 MGHRA, CDR2 YSYEKL. Here the CDR3 reads CASSQGAASGRNEQFF. Written as DNA, the CDR3 is TGCGCCAGCAGCCAAGGGGCAGCCTCAGGGCGGAATGAGCAGTTCTTC.

This clone was detected only once. J is TRBJ1-1 and V is TRBV5-5; no reliable D call. CDR3 size: 12 residues. V lost 0 bases to trimming and J lost 3 bases, with 3 bases between them. The germline V gene encodes CDR1 SGHKS and CDR2 YYEKEE (reference sequence). The CDR3: CASSLEYTEAFF. The CDR3 region has the DNA TGTGCCAGCAGCTTGGAATACACTGAAGCTTTCTTT.

This clone came up once. CDR3 sequence: CASSVGTGGMYEQYF. In nucleotides, the CDR3 is TGTGCCAGCAGCGTCGGGACAGGGGGTATGTACGAGCAGTACTTC. J is TRBJ2-7 and V is TRBV7-6; 11 nucleotides align to TRBD1. The CDR3 extends over 15 amino acids. V lost 5 bases to trimming and J lost 4 bases; unmatched junction nucleotides: 7. CDR1 is SGHVS, CDR2 FNYEAQ, per germline. Variable domain in full (rest from reference TRBV7-6 and TRBJ2-7): GAGVSQSPRYKVTKRGQDVALRCDPISGHVSLYWYRQALGQGPEFLTYFNYEAQQDKSGLPNDRFSAERPEGSISTLTIQRTEQRDSAMYRCASSVGTGGMYEQYFGPGTRLTVT.

As concerns this clone: Other DNA sequences in the sample encode the same CDR3. The chain joins TRBV28 to TRBJ2-1, with D unresolved. With 6 bases removed from V and 0 bases from J, the gap between germline ends came to 12 bases. The CDR3 has 15 residues. In germline, CDR1 is MDHEN, CDR2 SYDVKM. CDR3 in amino acids: CASSVGGSSYNEQFF. The CDR3, as DNA: TGTGCCAGCAGCGTCGGCGGTAGCTCCTACAATGAGCAGTTCTTC.

The CDR3 protein is CASSLRSLERTEAFF. CDR3 bases: TGTGCCAGCAGCTTAAGGTCCCTCGAGAGAACTGAAGCTTTCTTT. The rearrangement links TRBV27 to TRBJ1-1; D is undetermined. V lost 6 bases, J lost 5 bases, and 19 bases lay in between. This CDR3 has 15 residues. Germline V gene data show CDR1 as MNHEY and CDR2 as SMNVEV (reference sequence).

The chain recombines TRBV9 with TRBJ2-2; D assignment may be TRBD1 or TRBD2 (6 bases each). V lost 0 bases to trimming and J lost 5 bases, with 17 bases between them. CDR3 size: 17 residues. Looked up from germline, CDR1 is SGDLS and CDR2 is YYNGEE. The CDR3 here is CASSVVFGGARTGELFF. CDR3 bases: TGTGCCAGCAGCGTAGTGTTCGGGGGCGCGCGAACCGGGGAGCTGTTTTTT.

The chain combines TRBV6-5 with TRBJ2-7, with D perhaps assigned TRBD1 or TRBD2 (6 bases each). Germline lookup yields CDR1 MNHEY and CDR2 SVGAGI. The CDR3 has 15 amino acids. V was clipped by 5 bases and J by 2 bases, with 16 bases between them. The CDR3 region is CASSGAWGAPYEQYF. CDR3 coding DNA: TGTGCCAGCAGTGGCGCGTGGGGGGCCCCCTACGAGCAGTACTTC.

This chain links TRBV5-1 with TRBJ2-3; D gene unclear. Germline CDR1 reads SGHRS; CDR2 reads YFSETQ. V lost 1 base and J lost 2, with 11 bases in between. CDR3 length: 15 residues. CDR3 nucleotides: TGCGCCAGCAGCTTGCTGGGCGGACCCACAGATACGCAGTATTTT. Translating gives CASSLLGGPTDTQYF.

The chain has TRBV6-5 and TRBJ1-3, with TRBD1 as a possible D gene (5 bases). Trimming removed 6 bases at V and 8 bases at J, with 11 bases between. Germline V gene sequence: CDR1 MNHEY, CDR2 SVGAGI. The CDR3 spans 12 residues. CDR3 residues: CASSYSGDTIYF. The CDR3 DNA is TGTGCCAGCAGCTATTCGGGGGACACCATATATTTT.

This chain joins TRBV27 and TRBJ1-2, with D hard to call. Germline CDR1 MNHEY, CDR2 SMNVEV (reference sequence). This CDR3 comprises 14 residues. V dropped 2 bases and J dropped 8 bases, with 15 bases sitting between them. In DNA form, the CDR3 reads TGTGCCAGCAGTTTACGGGGTTTGGGTTACGGCTACACCTTC. Translating gives CASSLRGLGYGYTF.

The chain is built from TRBV13 and TRBJ2-3; 13 positions agree with TRBD2. The germline V gene encodes CDR1 PRHDT and CDR2 FYEKMQ (reference sequence). With V trimmed by 4 bases and J by 1 base, 8 bases remained unmatched. The CDR3 runs 18 residues. The chain's CDR3 is CASSSRGGLAGRTDTQYF. CDR3 in DNA: TGTGCCAGCAGCTCCAGGGGGGGACTAGCGGGACGCACAGATACGCAGTATTTT.

This clone was counted once. V is TRBV7-3 and J is TRBJ1-1; 7 bases fit TRBD1. The germline CDR1 and CDR2 sequences are SGHTA and FQGTGA. J was trimmed by 4 bases and V by 2 bases; bases with no gene match: 7. This CDR3 spans 15 amino acids. The CDR3 nucleotides are TGTGCCAGCAGCTTAGGGCAGGGGGGTGGCACTGAAGCTTTCTTT. As protein: CASSLGQGGGTEAFF.

V gene TRBV7-8 combines with J gene TRBJ2-7, with 9 bases lining up with TRBD1. Per germline, CDR1 SGHVS and CDR2 FQNEAQ. Losses at the gene ends were 5 bases for V and 2 bases for J; bases not matched to a gene: 13. There are 17 residues in the CDR3. The CDR3 spells CASSLITGTGWAYEQYF. CDR3 bases: TGTGCCAGCAGCCTTATAACCGGGACAGGGTGGGCCTACGAGCAGTACTTC.

As to this clone: Within the sample, other DNA sequences also encode this same CDR3. CDR3: CASSLRGTETQYF. CDR3 in DNA: TGTGCCAGCAGCTTACGGGGGACCGAGACCCAGTACTTC. The genes are TRBV7-9 and TRBJ2-5, with TRBD2 as a possible D gene (6 bases). The germline V gene encodes CDR1 SEHNR and CDR2 FQNEAQ (reference sequence). The V end lost 2 bases, the J end lost 5 bases, and 9 bases lay between the germline ends. The CDR3 is 13 amino acids.

The chain is built from TRBV11-3 and TRBJ1-1; D is possibly TRBD1 (6 bases). V was clipped by 5 bases and J by 2 bases, with 15 bases between them. This CDR3 is built from 15 residues. CDR1 SGHNT and CDR2 YENEEA come from the germline V gene. Here the CDR3 DNA reads TGTGCCAGCAGCCGTGGGGGGGCTGGAAACACTGAAGCTTTCTTT. It encodes CASSRGGAGNTEAFF. Looking up the rest from reference TRBV11-3 and TRBJ1-1 gives the full variable domain: EAGVVQSPRYKIIEKKQPVAFWCNPISGHNTLYWYLQNLGQGPELLIRYENEEAVDDSQLPKDRFSAERLKGVDSTLKIQPAELGDSAVYLCASSRGGAGNTEAFFGQGTRLTVV.

The rearrangement joins TRBV10-3 to TRBJ2-7; D perhaps matches TRBD1 (5 bases). The V gene's germline CDR1 is ENHRY and CDR2 SYGVKD. Trimming removed 7 bases at V and 6 bases at J, with 16 bases between. There are 13 residues in the CDR3. CDR3 coding DNA: TGTGCCATCACGGAACAGGCGAAGAGCGAGCAGTACTTC. This translates into CAITEQAKSEQYF.

V gene TRBV2 combines with J gene TRBJ1-3; D unresolved. The V end was cut by 3 bases, the J end by 4 bases, with 10 bases between. The germline V gene encodes CDR1 SNHLY and CDR2 FYNNEI. CDR3 length: 14 residues. The CDR3 DNA reads as TGTGCCAGCAGTGACCCGGGGAAAGGAAACACCATATATTTT. Residues: CASSDPGKGNTIYF.

The chain joins TRBV28 to TRBJ2-1; D is ambiguous. This CDR3 has 15 amino acids. The V end was cut by 3 bases, the J end by 0 bases, with 9 bases between. Per germline, CDR1 MDHEN and CDR2 SYDVKM. CDR3 protein: CASSFGRSSYNEQFF. The CDR3 bases are TGTGCCAGCAGTTTCGGCCGGAGCTCCTACAATGAGCAGTTCTTC.

V and J are TRBV9 and TRBJ2-5, with unresolved D. The V and J ends lost 6 bases and 3 bases respectively, with 3 bases between them. Germline V gives CDR1 SGDLS, CDR2 YYNGEE. The CDR3 extends over 10 amino acids. The CDR3 loop is CASIKETQYF. The DNA for the CDR3 is TGTGCCAGCATAAAAGAGACCCAGTACTTC.

The V and J genes are TRBV29-1 and TRBJ2-2; D not resolved. This CDR3 region has 13 residues. The V end was cut by 3 bases, the J end by 3 bases, with 8 bases between. Per the germline V gene, CDR1 is SQVTM and CDR2 is ANQGSEA. The CDR3 here is CSVEGSYTGELFF. CDR3 nucleotides: TGCAGCGTTGAGGGCAGTTACACCGGGGAGCTGTTTTTT.

In the case of this clone: The sample carries other DNA sequences with the same CDR3. The chain uses TRBV5-1 and TRBJ2-2; 9 nucleotides match TRBD1. With 4 bases clipped from V and 5 bases from J, the junction kept 6 bases outside the gene matches. CDR1 SGHRS and CDR2 YFSETQ come from the germline V gene. This CDR3 spans 15 amino acids. The CDR3 loop is CASSRDRVGTGELFF. The CDR3 DNA follows: TGCGCCAGCAGCAGGGACAGGGTAGGGACCGGGGAGCTGTTTTTT.

The chain is built from TRBV4-1 and TRBJ2-3; D is uncertain. V lost 1 base, J lost 8 bases, and 7 bases lay in between. Germline assignment: CDR1 MGHRA and CDR2 YSYEKL. This CDR3 contains 12 residues. CDR3 amino acids: CASSQVRTTQYF. The CDR3 DNA sequence: TGCGCCAGCAGCCAAGTACGGACTACGCAGTATTTT.

This clone came up once. This sequence joins TRBV5-1 and TRBJ2-7; TRBD2 aligns across 9 bases. V gave up 4 bases and J gave up 3 bases; unmatched junction bases: 14. This CDR3 spans 17 amino acids. The germline V gene has CDR1 SGHRS and CDR2 YFSETQ. CDR3 sequence: CASSPGLGGRALYEQYF. In nucleotides, the CDR3 is TGCGCCAGCAGCCCTGGTTTGGGCGGGAGGGCCCTCTACGAGCAGTACTTC.

The J gene is TRBJ2-7, the V gene TRBV6-5; tentative D call: TRBD1 (5 bases). CDR3 length: 14 amino acids. V lost 2 bases and J 6 bases, leaving 14 bases between the germline ends. Looked up from germline, CDR1 is MNHEY and CDR2 is SVGAGI. The CDR3: CASSYKGAAIEQYF. Written as DNA, the CDR3 is TGTGCCAGCAGTTACAAAGGGGCGGCAATCGAGCAGTACTTC.

This chain uses TRBV25-1 with TRBJ2-3; 11 bases are a match to TRBD1. The germline V gene encodes CDR1 MGHDK and CDR2 SYGVNS. The CDR3 consists of 14 residues. V lost 4 bases to trimming and J lost 5 bases; unmatched junction nucleotides: 2. The CDR3 sequence is CASSGTGGLDTQYF. CDR3 DNA sequence: TGTGCCAGCAGTGGGACAGGGGGCTTAGATACGCAGTATTTT.